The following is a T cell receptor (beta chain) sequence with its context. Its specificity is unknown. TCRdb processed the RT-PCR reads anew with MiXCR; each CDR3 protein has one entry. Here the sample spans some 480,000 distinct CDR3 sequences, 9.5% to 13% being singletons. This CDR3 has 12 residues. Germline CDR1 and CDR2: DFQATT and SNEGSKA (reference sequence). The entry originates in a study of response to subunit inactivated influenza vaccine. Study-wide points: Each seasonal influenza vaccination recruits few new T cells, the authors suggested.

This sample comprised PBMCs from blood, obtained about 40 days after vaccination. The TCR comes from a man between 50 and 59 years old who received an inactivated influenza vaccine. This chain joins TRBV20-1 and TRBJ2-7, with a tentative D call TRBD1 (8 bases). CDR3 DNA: TGCAGCGCGTGGACAGGGAGGGGCGAGCAGTACTTC. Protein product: CSAWTGRGEQYF.